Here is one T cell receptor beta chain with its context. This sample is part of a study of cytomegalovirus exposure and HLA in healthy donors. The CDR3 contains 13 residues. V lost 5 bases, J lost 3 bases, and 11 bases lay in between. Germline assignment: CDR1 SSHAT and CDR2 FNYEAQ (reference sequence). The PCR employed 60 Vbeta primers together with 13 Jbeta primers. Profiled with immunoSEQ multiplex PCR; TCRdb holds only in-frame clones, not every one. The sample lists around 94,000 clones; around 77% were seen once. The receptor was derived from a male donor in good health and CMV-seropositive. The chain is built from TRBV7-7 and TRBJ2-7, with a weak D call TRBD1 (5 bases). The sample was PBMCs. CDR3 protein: CASSQQQGYEQYF. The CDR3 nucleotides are TGTGCCAGCAGCCAACAGCAGGGCTACGAGCAGTACTTC.